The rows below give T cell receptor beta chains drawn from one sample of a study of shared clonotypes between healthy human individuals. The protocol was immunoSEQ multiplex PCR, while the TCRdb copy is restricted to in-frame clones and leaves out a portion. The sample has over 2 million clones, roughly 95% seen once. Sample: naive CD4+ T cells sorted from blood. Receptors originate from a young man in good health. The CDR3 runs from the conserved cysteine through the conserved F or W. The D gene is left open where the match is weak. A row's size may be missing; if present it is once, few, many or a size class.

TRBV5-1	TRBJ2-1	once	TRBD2	CASSPVPSGSANEQFF	TGCGCCAGCAGCCCGGTGCCTAGCGGGAGTGCAAATGAGCAGTTCTTC
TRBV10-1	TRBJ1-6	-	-	CASSESAAPGYNSPLHF	TGCGCCAGCAGTGAGTCAGCGGCCCCTGGCTATAATTCACCCCTCCACTTT
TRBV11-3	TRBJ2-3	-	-	CASSLGSKTADTQYF	TGTGCCAGCAGCTTAGGAAGCAAGACAGCGGATACGCAGTATTTT
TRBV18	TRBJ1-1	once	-	CASSPSTDTEAFF	TGTGCCAGCTCACCATCGACGGACACTGAAGCTTTCTTT
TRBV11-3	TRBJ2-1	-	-	CASSLEGDEQFF	TGTGCCAGCAGCTTGGAGGGGGATGAGCAGTTCTTC
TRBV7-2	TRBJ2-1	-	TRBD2	CASSHSGSKYEQFF	TGTGCCAGCAGCCATAGCGGGAGTAAGTATGAGCAGTTCTTC
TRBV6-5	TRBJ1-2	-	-	CASSYSSTYGYTF	TGTGCCAGCAGTTACTCCAGTACCTATGGCTACACCTTC
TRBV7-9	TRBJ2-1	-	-	CASSAGGTEYNEQFF	TGTGCCAGCAGCGCTGGAGGGACGGAATACAATGAGCAGTTCTTC
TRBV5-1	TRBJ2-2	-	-	CASDPGAITNTGELFF	TGCGCCAGCGATCCGGGGGCGATTACGAACACCGGGGAGCTGTTTTTT
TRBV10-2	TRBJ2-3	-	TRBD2	CASNGLAGPWDTQYF	TGCGCCAGCAATGGACTAGCGGGGCCTTGGGATACGCAGTATTTT
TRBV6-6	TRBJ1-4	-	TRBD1	CASSSPDRATNEKLFF	TGTGCCAGCAGTTCCCCGGACAGGGCTACTAATGAAAAACTGTTTTTT
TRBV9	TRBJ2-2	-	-	CASSVSPGRTSGSGELFF	TGTGCCAGCAGCGTCTCACCGGGGAGGACGTCGGGTTCTGGGGAGCTGTTTTTT
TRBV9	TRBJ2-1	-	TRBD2	CASSVALGSSGGARVYEQFF	TGTGCCAGCAGCGTAGCCCTAGGTAGTAGCGGGGGGGCCAGAGTGTATGAGCAGTTCTTC
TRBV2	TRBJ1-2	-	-	CASSISSWTNYGYTF	TGTGCCAGCAGTATCAGTTCCTGGACTAACTATGGCTACACCTTC
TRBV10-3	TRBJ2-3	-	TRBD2	CAISTSGRTDTQYF	TGTGCCATCAGTACTAGCGGGAGAACAGATACGCAGTATTTT
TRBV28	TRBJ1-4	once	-	CASSPEGGKLFF	TGTGCCAGCAGCCCCGAAGGGGGGAAACTGTTTTTT
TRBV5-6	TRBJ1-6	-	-	CATTVGGPNNSPLHF	TGTGCCACCACAGTCGGGGGACCGAATAATTCACCCCTCCACTTT
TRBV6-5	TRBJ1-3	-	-	CASSPDTIYF	TGTGCCAGCAGCCCGGACACCATATATTTT
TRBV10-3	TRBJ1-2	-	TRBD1	CAVSDRDYGYTF	TGTGCCGTCTCAGACAGGGACTATGGCTACACCTTC
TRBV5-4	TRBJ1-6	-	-	CASRIQEGNSPLHF	TGTGCCAGCAGAATTCAGGAGGGCAATTCACCCCTCCACTTT
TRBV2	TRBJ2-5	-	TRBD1	CASSPWGQGPETQYF	TGTGCCAGCAGTCCATGGGGACAGGGGCCAGAGACCCAGTACTTC
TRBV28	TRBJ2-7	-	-	CASSNGGTPAYEQYF	TGTGCCAGCAGTAATGGCGGGACCCCAGCCTACGAGCAGTACTTC
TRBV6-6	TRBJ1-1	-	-	CASSYGGLADTEAFF	TGTGCCAGCAGTTACGGGGGGCTCGCGGACACTGAAGCTTTCTTT
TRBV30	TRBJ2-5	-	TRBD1	CALDRAGETQYF	TGTGCCTTGGACAGGGCGGGGGAGACCCAGTACTTC
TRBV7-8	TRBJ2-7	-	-	CASSLQEASYEQYF	TGTGCCAGCAGTCTTCAGGAGGCCTCCTACGAGCAGTACTTC
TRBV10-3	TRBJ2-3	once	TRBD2	CAISDVGLAGFGDTQYF	TGTGCCATCAGTGATGTGGGACTAGCGGGATTTGGAGATACGCAGTATTTT
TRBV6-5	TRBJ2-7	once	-	CASSDPNEQYF	TGTGCCAGCAGCGATCCTAACGAGCAGTACTTC
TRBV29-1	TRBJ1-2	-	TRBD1	CSGGQGPSDGYTF	TGCAGCGGTGGACAGGGGCCTTCGGATGGCTACACCTTC
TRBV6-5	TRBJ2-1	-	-	CASSYLYEQFF	TGTGCCAGCAGTTATCTCTATGAGCAGTTCTTC
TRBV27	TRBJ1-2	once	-	CASSLGVGVGGYTF	TGTGCCAGCAGTCTAGGGGTGGGGGTGGGCGGCTACACCTTC
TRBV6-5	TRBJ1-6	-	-	CASSRGDRSNSPLHF	TGTGCCAGCAGTCGGGGTGACAGGAGCAATTCACCCCTCCACTTT
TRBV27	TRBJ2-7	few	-	CASRPGVLGVEQYF	TGTGCCAGCAGACCGGGGGTCCTAGGGGTGGAGCAGTACTTC
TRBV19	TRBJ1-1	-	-	CASSMTGNTEAFF	TGTGCCAGTAGTATGACAGGGAACACTGAAGCTTTCTTT
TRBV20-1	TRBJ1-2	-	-	CSARGNGYTF	TGCAGTGCTAGAGGGAACGGCTACACCTTC
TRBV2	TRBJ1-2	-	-	CASSTRGRTDYGYTF	TGTGCCAGCAGTACGCGGGGTCGGACGGACTATGGCTACACCTTC
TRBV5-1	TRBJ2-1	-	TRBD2	CASSYSGGAFEQFF	TGCGCCAGCAGTTATAGCGGGGGGGCTTTCGAGCAGTTCTTC
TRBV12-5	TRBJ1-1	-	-	CASGLDTEAFF	TGTGCTAGTGGTTTGGACACTGAAGCTTTCTTT
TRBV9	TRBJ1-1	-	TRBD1	CASSVATGGGTEAFF	TGTGCCAGCAGCGTAGCTACAGGGGGCGGCACTGAAGCTTTCTTT
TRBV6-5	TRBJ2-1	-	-	CASSISGSSYNEQFF	TGTGCCAGCAGTATTAGCGGAAGCTCCTACAATGAGCAGTTCTTC
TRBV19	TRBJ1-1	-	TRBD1	CASSIHGQGARAEAFF	TGTGCCAGTAGTATCCATGGACAGGGGGCGAGAGCTGAAGCTTTCTTT
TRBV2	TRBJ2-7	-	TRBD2	CASSLLAGDSYEQYF	TGTGCCAGCAGTTTACTAGCGGGGGACTCCTACGAGCAGTACTTC
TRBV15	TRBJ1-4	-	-	CATSRGGAYEKLFF	TGTGCCACCAGCAGAGGAGGGGCGTATGAAAAACTGTTTTTT
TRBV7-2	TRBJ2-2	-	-	CASSLASWALSGELFF	TGTGCCAGCAGCTTAGCGTCGTGGGCCCTTAGTGGGGAGCTGTTTTTT
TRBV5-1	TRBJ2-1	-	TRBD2	CASSFFTSGGANEQFF	TGCGCCAGCAGCTTTTTTACTAGCGGGGGGGCGAATGAGCAGTTCTTC
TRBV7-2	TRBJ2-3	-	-	CASSRSGAARTDTQYF	TGTGCCAGCAGCCGGTCCGGGGCCGCACGCACAGATACGCAGTATTTT